These 23 T cell receptor beta chains share one sample of origin, sequenced in a study of tumor-infiltrating lymphocytes in localized non-small cell lung cancer. Here immunoSEQ multiplex PCR was the method, and the copy in TCRdb shows in-frame clones only, minus some. The table lists around 12,000 clones, 76% of them singletons. The sequencing sample was made of uninvolved lung tissue not adjacent to the tumor. The origin of the receptors is a human donor with non-small cell lung cancer.

The rearrangement joins TRBV7-2 to TRBJ1-1; 7 nucleotides match TRBD1. CDR3 length equals 14 residues. Germline values: CDR1 SGHTA, CDR2 FQGNSA. V lost 5 bases, J lost 3 bases, and 6 bases stayed unmatched. The CDR3: CASSPDRADTEAFF. In nucleotides, the CDR3 is TGTGCCAGCAGCCCAGACAGGGCCGACACTGAAGCTTTCTTT.

The chain recombines TRBV30 with TRBJ1-1, with no clear D. The CDR3 totals 14 residues. Germline assignment: CDR1 GTSNPN and CDR2 SVGIG (reference sequence). Trimming took off 5 bases at V and 0 bases at J, with 13 bases between the two ends. The CDR3 sequence: CAWVAGSLNTEAFF. The CDR3 nucleotides are TGTGCCTGGGTTGCGGGGAGCCTGAACACTGAAGCTTTCTTT.

The V gene is TRBV27, the J gene TRBJ2-5; the D gene is possibly TRBD1 (6 bases). The ends were cut back, 3 bases at V and 5 bases at J, with 16 bases in the middle. CDR3 length: 15 amino acids. Germline CDR1 and CDR2: MNHEY and SMNVEV (reference sequence). CDR3 in DNA: TGTGCCAGCAGTTTTCGGCAGGGGAATTGGGAGACCCAGTACTTC. Translated, it gives CASSFRQGNWETQYF.

This clone has a single count. The gene calls are TRBV5-6 and TRBJ1-5; 8 bases fit TRBD1. This CDR3 has 18 amino acids. The germline V gene encodes CDR1 SGHDT and CDR2 YYEEEE. Germline trimming cut 6 bases from V and 2 bases from J; bases unmatched to any gene: 16. The CDR3 sequence is CASTLSGGGYQGNQPQHF. DNA for the CDR3: TGTGCCAGCACGCTATCAGGGGGCGGTTATCAGGGCAATCAGCCCCAGCATTTT.

The J gene is TRBJ1-2, the V gene TRBV4-1; the D is unclear. CDR1 MGHRA and CDR2 YSYEKL come from the germline V gene. V was trimmed by 0 bases and J by 1 base, leaving 12 bases between them. The CDR3 runs to 16 residues. CDR3 nucleotide sequence: TGCGCCAGCAGCCAAGAGAGCCCTACTTTTAACTATGGCTACACCTTC. It codes for CASSQESPTFNYGYTF.

The chain combines TRBV5-1 with TRBJ1-5; no clear D gene. CDR1 SGHRS and CDR2 YFSETQ come from the germline V gene. This CDR3 spans 17 amino acids. V shed 0 bases and J shed 5 bases, with 18 bases lying between them. CDR3 nucleotide sequence: TGCGCCAGCAGCTTGGCCCCACTGGGAGAAGGGCATCAGCCCCAGCATTTT. It encodes CASSLAPLGEGHQPQHF.

The chain employs TRBV7-2 and TRBJ2-5; 9 bases match TRBD2. Germline V gives CDR1 SGHTA, CDR2 FQGNSA. The CDR3 contains 15 residues. With V trimmed by 3 bases and J by 5 bases, 7 bases remained unmatched. The CDR3 sequence: CASSLASGDGETQYF. The CDR3 bases are TGTGCCAGCAGCTTGGCTAGCGGGGATGGTGAGACCCAGTACTTC.

The table lists this clone with a count of one. The CDR3 protein is CASSLESGSGRNEQFF. CDR3 nucleotide sequence: TGTGCCAGCAGCTTAGAAAGCGGGAGCGGAAGGAATGAGCAGTTCTTC. The J gene is TRBJ2-1, the V gene TRBV7-2; TRBD2 matches 8 bases. Germline CDR1 is SGHTA and CDR2 is FQGNSA. The V segment lost 1 base and the J segment 7 bases; nucleotides outside the gene matches: 9. The CDR3 spans 16 residues. The whole variable domain, remainder taken from reference TRBV7-2 and TRBJ2-1, is GAGVSQSPSNKVTEKGKDVELRCDPISGHTALYWYRQSLGQGLEFLIYFQGNSAPDKSGLPSDRFSAERTGGSVSTLTIQRTQQEDSAVYLCASSLESGSGRNEQFFGPGTRLTVL.

As regards this clone: The junction does not match germline at one end; this may be a read error. The chain is built from TRBV27 and TRBJ2-7, with TRBD2 matching over 8 bases. Germline CDR1 is MNHEY and CDR2 is SMNVEV (reference sequence). The length of the CDR3 is 11 residues. The CDR3, as DNA: TGTGCCAGCAGTTCGGGACTAGAAACCCAATTC. Protein: CASSSGLETQF.

In its sample, this clone was seen once. The J gene is TRBJ1-1, the V gene TRBV30, with D uncertain. Trimming shortened V by 2 bases and J by 10 bases, and 11 bases separated the two germline ends. The CDR3 has 11 amino acids. From germline, CDR1 is GTSNPN and CDR2 SVGIG (reference sequence). CDR3 sequence reads: CAWSPTGGAFF. The CDR3 nucleotides are TGTGCCTGGAGTCCTACCGGAGGAGCTTTCTTT.

The CDR3 DNA follows: TGTGCCAGCACCCCTCGGGCGGGACAGGGGGGGCAAGAGACCCAGTACTTC. This encodes CASTPRAGQGGQETQYF. The chain recombines TRBV7-9 with TRBJ2-5; 11 bases fit TRBD1. The germline CDR1 and CDR2 sequences are SEHNR and FQNEAQ (reference sequence). The CDR3 runs to 17 residues. V was clipped by 7 bases and J by 2 bases; unmatched bases: 12.

The chain recombines TRBV29-1 with TRBJ1-4, with D unresolved. Germline V gene lookup returns CDR1 SQVTM and CDR2 ANQGSEA. V lost 7 bases to trimming and J lost 1 base, with 10 bases between them. The CDR3 loop spans 13 amino acids. For the CDR3, the DNA is TGCAGCGCCCTTTCGGGAACTAATGAAAAACTGTTTTTT. It encodes CSALSGTNEKLFF.

The rearrangement joins TRBV6-1 to TRBJ1-4, with TRBD1 matching over 8 bases. V lost 3 bases to trimming and J lost 7 bases; unmatched junction nucleotides: 7. The germline V gene has CDR1 MNHNS and CDR2 SASEGT. The CDR3 has 15 residues. CDR3 DNA: TGTGCCAGCAGTGAGGGGACAGGCGTAGGTGAAAAACTGTTTTTT. Its translation: CASSEGTGVGEKLFF.

The gene calls are TRBV2 and TRBJ2-3, with D maybe TRBD2 (5 bases). Germline assignment: CDR1 SNHLY and CDR2 FYNNEI. The CDR3 extends over 12 amino acids. The germline V and J ends were trimmed by 5 bases and 6 bases, with 9 bases remaining between them. The CDR3 reads CASSYSSDTQYF. CDR3 nucleotide sequence: TGTGCCAGCAGTTATTCTAGCGATACGCAGTATTTT.

To note about this clone: The same CDR3 arises from other DNA sequences in this sample as well. The rearrangement uses TRBV2 and TRBJ1-3; 9 bases align to TRBD1. The germline V gene has CDR1 SNHLY and CDR2 FYNNEI. The CDR3 totals 15 residues. V lost 5 bases and J lost 1; bases outside the gene matches: 3. CDR3 protein: CASSYRGQSGNTIYF. CDR3 nucleotide sequence: TGTGCCAGCAGTTACAGGGGGCAATCTGGAAACACCATATATTTT.

The genes are TRBV29-1 and TRBJ1-2; D gene ambiguous. V lost 5 bases and J 1 base, leaving 8 bases between the germline ends. Germline V CDR1 and CDR2: SQVTM, ANQGSEA. This CDR3 is built from 12 residues. CDR3 nucleotides: TGCAGCGTTACCGGGTTTAACTATGGCTACACCTTC. Translating gives CSVTGFNYGYTF.

CDR3 region: CASSLRGGDGETQYF. The CDR3 nucleotides are TGTGCCAGCAGTCTTCGAGGTGGGGACGGAGAGACCCAGTACTTC. The V gene is TRBV6-5, the J gene TRBJ2-5; D might be TRBD1 or TRBD2, each matching 5 bases. Trimming stripped 5 bases from V and 4 bases from J, with 17 bases between. The CDR3 spans 15 residues. Per the germline V gene, CDR1 is MNHEY and CDR2 is SVGAGI.

The rearrangement links TRBV10-1 to TRBJ2-1; TRBD2 might be the D (5 bases). In germline, CDR1 is WNHNN, CDR2 SYGVQD (reference sequence). The CDR3 is 13 amino acids. V lost 3 bases, J lost 9 bases, and 12 bases lay in between. The CDR3 DNA sequence: TGCGCCAGCAGTGACGGTATAGGGAGTGAGCAGTTCTTC. It yields the protein CASSDGIGSEQFF.

This chain links TRBV6-1 with TRBJ2-1; 8 nucleotides match TRBD1. The CDR3 is 16 residues long. V gave up 4 bases and J gave up 2 bases; unmatched junction bases: 7. Germline CDR1 and CDR2: MNHNS and SASEGT. The DNA of the CDR3 is TGTGCCAGCAGTGGTCAGGGGGCTGAGGCCTACAATGAGCAGTTCTTC. Residues: CASSGQGAEAYNEQFF.

The chain links TRBV5-1 to TRBJ1-6; unclear D gene. V lost 0 bases to trimming and J lost 8 bases, with 12 bases between them. Looked up from germline, CDR1 is SGHRS and CDR2 is YFSETQ. The CDR3 length is 15 residues. Here the CDR3 reads CASSLGEGGYSPLHF. The DNA for the CDR3 is TGCGCCAGCAGCTTGGGGGAAGGTGGTTATTCACCCCTCCACTTT.

The chain carries TRBV21-1 and TRBJ1-2; the table gives TRBD1 as D, unverified against the DNA. TRBV21-1 is a recognized pseudogene. This CDR3 has 15 residues. The CDR3, as DNA: TGTGCCAGCAGCAAAGAGTCTGGCAGGAACTATGGCTACACCTTC. It specifies CASSKESGRNYGYTF.

V and J are TRBV2 and TRBJ2-5; 13 bases line up with TRBD2. V was pared by 3 bases and J by 2 bases, with 3 bases of the junction left unmatched. Germline values: CDR1 SNHLY, CDR2 FYNNEI. The CDR3 totals 16 residues. CDR3 DNA: TGTGCCAGCAGTGATTGGACTAGCGGGAGACAAGAGACCCAGTACTTC. It translates to CASSDWTSGRQETQYF.

Only a few counts were recorded for this clone. This sequence joins TRBV27 and TRBJ2-6; unclear D gene. The V and J ends lost 0 bases and 4 bases respectively, with 22 bases between them. Looked up from germline, CDR1 is MNHEY and CDR2 is SMNVEV (reference sequence). The CDR3 contains 20 residues. CDR3 residues: CASSLSPFRPVPLGANVLTF. In DNA form, the CDR3 reads TGTGCCAGCAGTTTATCTCCCTTTAGACCGGTCCCCCTCGGGGCCAACGTCCTGACTTTC. Full variable domain (remainder filled in from reference TRBV27 and TRBJ2-6): EAQVTQNPRYLITVTGKKLTVTCSQNMNHEYMSWYRQDPGLGLRQIYYSMNVEVTDKGDVPEGYKVSRKEKRNFPLILESPSPNQTSLYFCASSLSPFRPVPLGANVLTFGAGSRLTVL.